This T cell receptor (beta chain) originates from a study of control samples from healthy donors and cancer patients. This clone was found once. This same CDR3 is encoded by further DNA sequences in the sample. The CDR3 has 15 residues. Trimming left V 2 bases short and J 0 bases short, with 9 bases between. CDR1 and CDR2 from the germline V gene are SGHRS and YFSETQ. Assay: immunoSEQ multiplex PCR; the TCRdb copy retains only in-frame clones and omits some. The sample has 140,000 to 150,000 clones; roughly 93% are singletons. Sequences were obtained from blood. This sequence joins TRBV5-1 and TRBJ2-1; D not certain. The clonotype originates from a man between 18 and 35 years old in good health. The CDR3 sequence: CASSFEDSSYNEQFF. The CDR3 DNA sequence: TGCGCCAGCAGCTTTGAGGATAGCTCCTACAATGAGCAGTTCTTC.